Listed below are T cell receptor beta chains from one sample, sequenced in a study of Graves' ophthalmopathy and Graves' hyperthyroidism. One entry per CDR3 protein results from TCRdb running MiXCR on the multiplex PCR reads. The table shows 350,000 to 450,000 distinct CDR3 sequences, with around 21% occurring only once. The sequencing input was peripheral blood. The receptors originated from a young woman with stable Graves' hyperthyroidism. CDR3s include the opening cysteine and the closing phenylalanine or tryptophan. The D gene is left open where the match is weak. A clone size is listed for some rows: how often the clone was seen (once, few, many), or a class if it is expanded.

TGCGCCAGCAGCTTGGGACTAGCGGCGCACCAAGAGACCCAGTACTTC | CASSLGLAAHQETQYF | many | TRBJ2-5 | TRBV5-1 | TRBD2
TGTGCCACCAGTGATTTCCGGATCAACACCGGGGAGCTGTTTTTT | CATSDFRINTGELFF | once | TRBJ2-2 | TRBV24-1 | -
TGTGCCAGCAGTTTCTCCGGGACTAGCGGTTCCTACGAGCAGTACTTC | CASSFSGTSGSYEQYF | many | TRBJ2-7 | TRBV6-5 | TRBD2
TGTGCCACCAGGGAGGCAGTTTTGTACCAAGAGACCCAGTACTTC | CATREAVLYQETQYF | many | TRBJ2-5 | TRBV15 | -
TGTGCCACCAGTGTAGGGACAGGGTATCAGGATGGCTACACCTTC | CATSVGTGYQDGYTF | - | TRBJ1-2 | TRBV24-1 | TRBD1
TGCAGTGCTAGAGATCAATCCGTGGGATCCTACGAGCAGTACTTC | CSARDQSVGSYEQYF | many | TRBJ2-7 | TRBV20-1 | -
TGCAGCGCCTCGCGTGATCCGAACACTGAAGCTTTCTTT | CSASRDPNTEAFF | - | TRBJ1-1 | TRBV29-1 | -
TGCAGTGCTAGACGAGCGGGTTTCGGCTACGAGCAGTACTTC | CSARRAGFGYEQYF | many | TRBJ2-7 | TRBV20-1 | -
TGTGCCTGGAGTGTACTAGCGGGGCGGAACACCGGGGAGCTGTTTTTT | CAWSVLAGRNTGELFF | - | TRBJ2-2 | TRBV30 | TRBD2
TGTGCCAGCAGCCCGCGCCTTGAGTACGAGCAGTACTTC | CASSPRLEYEQYF | many | TRBJ2-7 | TRBV4-2 | -
TGCAGTGCTAGCGGGACACGGGCGTCTGGGGCCAACGTCCTGACTTTC | CSASGTRASGANVLTF | many | TRBJ2-6 | TRBV20-1 | -
TGTGCCAGCAGTTACTCCGAGGGTGTATATGGGGAGACGGAGTACTTC | CASSYSEGVYGETEYF | - | TRBJ2-5 | TRBV6-5 | -
TGTGCCAGCAGCTGGACTAGCGGGAGCCACGAGCAGTACTTC | CASSWTSGSHEQYF | many | TRBJ2-7 | TRBV6-1 | TRBD2
TGTGCCAGCAGCCAATTGTACCAGGAGCAGTTCTTC | CASSQLYQEQFF | - | TRBJ2-1 | TRBV3-1 | -
TGCGCCAGCAGCTTGACTCCTGGAGATACGCAGTATTTT | CASSLTPGDTQYF | many | TRBJ2-3 | TRBV5-1 | -
TGCAGTGCTCCGGTCAGGGAATCCTATGGCTACACCTTC | CSAPVRESYGYTF | - | TRBJ1-2 | TRBV20-1 | -
TGTGCCAGCAGTTTAGCCTCCGGGACAGGTTTCGGCGAGCAGTACTTC | CASSLASGTGFGEQYF | many | TRBJ2-7 | TRBV6-5 | TRBD1
TGCAGTGCTTCCGGGACTAGCGGCCCGCAGCAGTACTTC | CSASGTSGPQQYF | many | TRBJ2-7 | TRBV20-1 | TRBD2
TGTGCCAGTTCGGACAGGGAAGGTCAGCCCCAGCATTTT | CASSDREGQPQHF | - | TRBJ1-5 | TRBV12-3/TRBV12-4 | TRBD1
TGTGCCATCAGTGGAGACAGGGTCAATCAGCCCCAGCATTTT | CAISGDRVNQPQHF | - | TRBJ1-5 | TRBV10-3 | TRBD1
TGTGCCAGCAGCTCGACCGGGACAGGGGTGAACCAGTACTTC | CASSSTGTGVNQYF | - | TRBJ2-5 | TRBV7-2 | TRBD1
TGCGCCAGCAGCCAAGATAGGGCGGGAGGGGTTATCTACGAGCAGTACTTC | CASSQDRAGGVIYEQYF | few | TRBJ2-7 | TRBV4-1 | TRBD2
TGTGCCAGCAGTGGTCATGGGACAAGGGGCACCGGGGAGCTGTTTTTT | CASSGHGTRGTGELFF | - | TRBJ2-2 | TRBV11-2 | -
TGTGCCAGCAGCTTGCGGGACAGGGGATATGGCTACACCTTC | CASSLRDRGYGYTF | - | TRBJ1-2 | TRBV7-2 | TRBD1
TGTGCCAGCAGCTTAGATCCTAGCGGCGAGACCCAGTACTTC | CASSLDPSGETQYF | few | TRBJ2-5 | TRBV7-2 | TRBD2
TGTGCCAGCAGCTTAGGGGTAGCGGGCTTCGAGCAGTACTTC | CASSLGVAGFEQYF | - | TRBJ2-7 | TRBV7-8 | TRBD2
TGTGCCACCTCCCTGAAGATCACAGATACGCAGTATTTT | CATSLKITDTQYF | many | TRBJ2-3 | TRBV24-1 | -